The sample holds many counts of the clone carrying this T cell receptor beta chain. RNA transcripts served as the template for amplifying TCR beta CDR3 regions. During a first-round RT-PCR of the TCR CDR3, the HTBI primer set was used. TCRdb reanalysed the multiplex PCR reads using MiXCR and keeps one entry per CDR3 protein. The repertoire holds more than 500,000 distinct CDR3 sequences, with about 17% as singletons. No progression to ophthalmopathy during 18 months of follow-up defined stable disease. About 10 ml fresh peripheral blood yielded the PBMCs. Germline V gene lookup returns CDR1 WSHSY and CDR2 SAAADI. V was clipped by 5 bases and J by 1 base, with 8 bases between them. CDR3 length: 13 amino acids. This sample was included in a study of T cells in Graves' hyperthyroidism and ophthalmopathy.

The V gene is TRBV10-2, the J gene TRBJ1-1; D gene uncertain. The clonotype originates from a woman aged 30 to 39 with Graves' hyperthyroidism. Sequenced: blood. CDR3 in amino acids: CASSRRRNTEAFF. The CDR3 DNA is TGCGCCAGCAGTCGGCGGCGGAACACTGAAGCTTTCTTT.